This TCR beta chain was sequenced for a study of CD8 T cells in Susac syndrome. Looked up from germline, CDR1 is SQVTM and CDR2 is ANQGSEA. The V end lost 2 bases, the J end lost 8 bases, and 10 bases lay between the germline ends. The CDR3 runs to 12 residues. The RNA input was about 0.45 to 1 ug, and it was reverse transcribed with random hexamers. MiXCR, applied by TCRdb to the immunoSEQ multiplex PCR reads, yields one record per CDR3 protein. The table records 190,000 or so distinct CDR3 sequences, 90% to 95% of them present only once. This chain connects TRBV29-1 to TRBJ2-1, with unresolved D. Sequenced: CD4+ T cells from PBMCs. The sequence came from a human donor with multiple sclerosis. CDR3 sequence (DNA): TGCAGCGTTGAACGAAGGGTCGATGAGCAGTTCTTC. Amino acids: CSVERRVDEQFF.